Described below is a single T cell receptor (beta chain) sequence and its context. V was cut by 4 bases and J by 0 bases, with 8 bases left in between. The CDR3 runs to 14 residues. Germline CDR1 reads SGHNT; CDR2 reads YYREEE (reference sequence). These data originate in a study of blood T cell repertoires in COVID-19. Study overall: Donors in the United States, Italy and Spain gave samples during acute or convalescent COVID-19.

Clones were read by immunoSEQ multiplex PCR, and TCRdb kept only the in-frame ones, dropping some. The sample holds approximately 180,000 clones, 70% to 90% seen once. The sequence was obtained from a man between 60 and 75 years old with acute or convalescent COVID-19. V and J are TRBV5-4 and TRBJ2-1; D is undetermined. Sequencing was carried out using peripheral blood. CDR3 coding DNA: TGTGCCAGCAGCCGAGCAAGCTCCTACAATGAGCAGTTCTTC. This translates into CASSRASSYNEQFF.